The T cell receptor (beta chain) under discussion was sequenced for a study of T cells after yellow fever vaccination. Study results and caveats: Though weaker, the secondary response peaked faster, on day 5 versus 15. CD4 and CD8 compartments shared a small share of clonotypes, likely from convergent recombination. Subsequent booster samples again held most clones from primary vaccination (around 96% CD4, 85% to 90% CD8).

A single record per CDR3 protein comes from TCRdb applying MiXCR to the 5' RACE reads. The repertoire includes about 320,000 distinct CDR3 sequences, around 6.8% of them detected once, and roughly a sixth sits in the top ten. This clonotype was counted ten times or more. Its antigen is not identified. This CDR3 has 15 residues. Germline V gene sequence: CDR1 LNHDA, CDR2 SQIVND (reference sequence). After removal of 3 bases from V and 4 bases from J, the junction contained 4 bases not matched to a gene. The receptor's source is a man between 18 and 35 years old who received the YFV17D yellow fever vaccine. The rearrangement uses TRBV19 and TRBJ2-2; 8 nucleotides align to TRBD1. The material sequenced was PBMCs, taken 45 days after the first yellow fever vaccination. The DNA for the CDR3 is TGTGCCAGTAGTATTACAGGGGGGCGCACCGGGGAGCTGTTTTTT. Its protein product is CASSITGGRTGELFF.